This T cell receptor beta chain is from a study of blood T cell repertoires in COVID-19. Background on the study: COVID-19 samples, acute and convalescent, were from the United States, Italy and Spain. T cells, B-cell-depleted T cells, or PBMCs supplied cDNA or gDNA.

In the original analysis: Cell counts per sample came from amplifying reference gene primers. Some clones are missing from TCRdb's copy, which holds only in-frame ones; the method was immunoSEQ multiplex PCR. V, J and clone size derive from that table, while D and trimming were established from the DNA sequence. The data show 100,000 to 150,000 clones, around 70% seen once. This clone was counted only a few times. The CDR3 consists of 16 residues. CDR1 is SGHRS, CDR2 YFSETQ, per germline. After removal of 7 bases from V and 1 base from J, the junction contained 8 bases not matched to a gene. Sample: peripheral blood. This chain joins TRBV5-1 and TRBJ1-5; 10 bases fit TRBD1. This receptor was obtained from a man in his sixties with acute or convalescent COVID-19. CDR3 DNA: TGCGCCAGCCCGTGGGGGACAGGGGAAAGCAATCAGCCCCAGCATTTT. Its translation is CASPWGTGESNQPQHF.